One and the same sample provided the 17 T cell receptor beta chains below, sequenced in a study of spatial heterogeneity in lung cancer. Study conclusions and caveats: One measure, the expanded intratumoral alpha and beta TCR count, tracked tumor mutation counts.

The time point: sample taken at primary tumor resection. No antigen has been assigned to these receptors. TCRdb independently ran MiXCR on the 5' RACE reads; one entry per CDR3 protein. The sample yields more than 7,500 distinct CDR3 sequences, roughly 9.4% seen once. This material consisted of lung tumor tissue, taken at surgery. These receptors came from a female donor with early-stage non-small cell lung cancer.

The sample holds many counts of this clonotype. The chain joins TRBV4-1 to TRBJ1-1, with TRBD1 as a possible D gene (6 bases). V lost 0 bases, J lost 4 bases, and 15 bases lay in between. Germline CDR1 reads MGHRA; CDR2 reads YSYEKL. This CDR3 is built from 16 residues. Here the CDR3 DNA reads TGCGCCAGCAGCCAAGATAGAACGGGGGCGATCACTGAAGCTTTCTTT. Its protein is CASSQDRTGAITEAFF.

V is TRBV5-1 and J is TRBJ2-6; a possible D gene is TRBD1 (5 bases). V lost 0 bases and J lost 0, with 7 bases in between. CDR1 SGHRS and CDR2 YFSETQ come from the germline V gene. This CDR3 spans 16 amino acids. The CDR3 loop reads CASSLEGASGANVLTF. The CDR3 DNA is TGCGCCAGCAGCTTGGAAGGGGCCTCTGGGGCCAACGTCCTGACTTTC.

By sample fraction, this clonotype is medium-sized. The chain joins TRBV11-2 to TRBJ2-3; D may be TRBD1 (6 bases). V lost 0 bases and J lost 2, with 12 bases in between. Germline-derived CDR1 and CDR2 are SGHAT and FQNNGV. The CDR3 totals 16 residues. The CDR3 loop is CASSLEQGQITDTQYF. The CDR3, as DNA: TGTGCCAGCAGCTTAGAGCAGGGACAAATCACAGATACGCAGTATTTT.

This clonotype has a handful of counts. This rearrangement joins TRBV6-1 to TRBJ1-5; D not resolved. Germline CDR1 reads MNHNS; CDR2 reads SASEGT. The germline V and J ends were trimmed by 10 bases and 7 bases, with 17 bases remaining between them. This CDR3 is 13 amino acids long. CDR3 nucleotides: TGTGCCACCACAGTCCGCTCTGTCCAGCCCCAGCATTTT. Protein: CATTVRSVQPQHF.

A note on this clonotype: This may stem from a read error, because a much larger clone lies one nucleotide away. The CDR3 spells CASSLSHANSEAFF. The CDR3 DNA reads TGCGCCAGCAGCTTGAGCCACGCAAACTCTGAAGCTTTCTTT. This chain links TRBV5-1 with TRBJ1-1; D gene unclear. Trimming stripped 1 base from V and 6 bases from J, with 13 bases between. Looked up from germline, CDR1 is SGHRS and CDR2 is YFSETQ. The CDR3 consists of 14 residues.

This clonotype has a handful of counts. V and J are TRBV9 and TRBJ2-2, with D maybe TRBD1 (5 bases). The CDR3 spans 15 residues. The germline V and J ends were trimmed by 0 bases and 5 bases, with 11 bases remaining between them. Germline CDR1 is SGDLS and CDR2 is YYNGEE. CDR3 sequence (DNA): TGTGCCAGCAGCGTAGACGCCAGGGCAACCGGGGAGCTGTTTTTT. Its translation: CASSVDARATGELFF.

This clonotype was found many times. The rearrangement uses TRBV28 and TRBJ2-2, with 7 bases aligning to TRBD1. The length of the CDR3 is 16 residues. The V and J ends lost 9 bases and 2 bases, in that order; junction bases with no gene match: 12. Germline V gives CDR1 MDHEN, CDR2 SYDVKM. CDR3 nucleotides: TGTGCCAGTCCCCCGGCCGGGACAGCTAACACCGGGGAGCTGTTTTTT. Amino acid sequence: CASPPAGTANTGELFF.

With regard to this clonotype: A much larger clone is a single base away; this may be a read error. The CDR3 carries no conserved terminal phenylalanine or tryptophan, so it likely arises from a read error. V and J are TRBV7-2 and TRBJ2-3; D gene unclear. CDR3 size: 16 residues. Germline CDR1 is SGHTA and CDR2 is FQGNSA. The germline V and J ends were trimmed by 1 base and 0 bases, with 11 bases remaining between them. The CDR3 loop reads CASSLGTIGSTDTQYY. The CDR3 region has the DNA TGTGCCAGCAGCTTAGGAACCATCGGAAGCACAGATACGCAGTATTAT.

CDR3: CASSFGRIQETQYF. The CDR3 DNA reads as TGTGCCAGCAGTTTCGGGCGGATACAAGAGACCCAGTACTTC. The chain employs TRBV12-3 or TRBV12-4 and TRBJ2-5, with D unresolved. This CDR3 spans 14 amino acids. The V and J ends lost 3 bases and 2 bases respectively, with 10 bases between them.

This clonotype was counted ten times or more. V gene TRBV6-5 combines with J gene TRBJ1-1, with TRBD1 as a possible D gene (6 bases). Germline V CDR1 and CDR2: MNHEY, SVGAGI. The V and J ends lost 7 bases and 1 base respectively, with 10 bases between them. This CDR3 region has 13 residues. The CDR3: CASTKDRNTEAFF. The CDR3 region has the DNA TGTGCCAGCACTAAGGACAGGAACACTGAAGCTTTCTTT.

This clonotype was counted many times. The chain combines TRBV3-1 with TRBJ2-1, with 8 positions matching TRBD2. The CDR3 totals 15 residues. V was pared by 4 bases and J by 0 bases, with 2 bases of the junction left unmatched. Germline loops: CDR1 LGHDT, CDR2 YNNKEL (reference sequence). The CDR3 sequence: CASSLAGSSYNEQFF. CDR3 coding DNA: TGTGCCAGCAGCCTAGCGGGGAGCTCCTACAATGAGCAGTTCTTC.

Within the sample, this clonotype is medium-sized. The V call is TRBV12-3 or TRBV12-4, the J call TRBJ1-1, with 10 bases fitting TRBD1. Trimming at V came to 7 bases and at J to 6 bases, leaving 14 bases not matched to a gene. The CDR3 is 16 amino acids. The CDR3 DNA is TGTGCCAGCATTCCGGGACAGGGGCGACTGGCGGCTGAAGCTTTCTTT. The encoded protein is CASIPGQGRLAAEAFF.

The CDR3 bases are TGCAGTGCTAGGGTGGCGGGCTACACCTTC. The encoded protein is CSARVAGYTF. The chain couples TRBV20-1 to TRBJ1-2; D remains unclear. V gave up 3 bases and J gave up 8 bases, with 7 bases separating them. Germline CDR1 is DFQATT and CDR2 is SNEGSKA (reference sequence). CDR3 size: 10 residues.

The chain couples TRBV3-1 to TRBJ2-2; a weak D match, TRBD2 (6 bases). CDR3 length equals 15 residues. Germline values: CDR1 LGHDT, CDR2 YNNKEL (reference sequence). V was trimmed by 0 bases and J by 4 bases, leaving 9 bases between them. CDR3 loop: CASSQDFGGTGELFF. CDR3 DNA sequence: TGTGCCAGCAGCCAAGATTTCGGGGGCACCGGGGAGCTGTTTTTT. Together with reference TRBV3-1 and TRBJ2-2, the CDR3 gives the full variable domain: DTAVSQTPKYLVTQMGNDKSIKCEQNLGHDTMYWYKQDSKKFLKIMFSYNNKELIINETVPNRFSPKSPDKAHLNLHINSLELGDSAVYFCASSQDFGGTGELFFGEGSRLTVL.

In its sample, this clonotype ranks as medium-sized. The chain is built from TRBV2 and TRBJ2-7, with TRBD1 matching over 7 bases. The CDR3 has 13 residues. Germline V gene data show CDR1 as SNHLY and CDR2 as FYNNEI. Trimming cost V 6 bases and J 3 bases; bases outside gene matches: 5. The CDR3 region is CASRKGQLYEQYF. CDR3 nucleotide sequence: TGTGCCAGCAGAAAGGGACAGCTCTACGAGCAGTACTTC.

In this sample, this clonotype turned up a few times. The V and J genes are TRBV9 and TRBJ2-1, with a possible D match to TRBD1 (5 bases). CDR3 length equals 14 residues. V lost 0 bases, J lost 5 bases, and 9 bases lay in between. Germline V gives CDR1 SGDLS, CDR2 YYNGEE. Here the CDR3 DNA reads TGTGCCAGCAGCGTAGAGGCAGGGAACAATGAGCAGTTCTTC. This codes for CASSVEAGNNEQFF.

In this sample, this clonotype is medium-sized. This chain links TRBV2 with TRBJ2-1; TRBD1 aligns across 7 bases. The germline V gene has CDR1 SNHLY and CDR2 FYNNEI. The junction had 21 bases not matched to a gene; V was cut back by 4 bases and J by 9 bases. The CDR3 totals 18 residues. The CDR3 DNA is TGTGCCAGCAGTGCCAGACAGGGTACAACAACCAATCGGGGTGAGCAGTTCTTC. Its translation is CASSARQGTTTNRGEQFF. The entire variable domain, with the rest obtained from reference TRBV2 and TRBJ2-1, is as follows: EPEVTQTPSHQVTQMGQEVILRCVPISNHLYFYWYRQILGQKVEFLVSFYNNEISEKSEIFDDQFSVERPDGSNFTLKIRSTKLEDSAMYFCASSARQGTTTNRGEQFFGPGTRLTVL.